The 27 T cell receptor beta chains below come from one sample, sequenced in a study of blood T cell repertoires in COVID-19. Sequencing was performed with immunoSEQ multiplex PCR; in TCRdb, only in-frame clones are kept and a portion is missing. The table has about 42,000 clones, 70% to 90% seen once. The sequenced material came from peripheral blood. The receptor source for this set is a man aged 65 to 85 with acute or convalescent COVID-19.

This clone occurred once. J is TRBJ1-2 and V is TRBV7-3, with 11 bases fitting TRBD1. The CDR3 covers 14 residues. Trimming took 5 bases from V and 6 from J; bases not matched to a gene: 5. Per germline, CDR1 SGHTA and CDR2 FQGTGA. The CDR3 DNA follows: TGTGCCAGCAGCACCGGACAGGGGGCCGATGGCTACACCTTC. This codes for CASSTGQGADGYTF.

The V and J genes are TRBV5-4 and TRBJ1-6, with 8 bases that match TRBD1. The ends lost 4 bases at V and 9 bases at J; junction bases unmatched: 6. Germline assignment: CDR1 SGHNT and CDR2 YYREEE (reference sequence). This CDR3 region has 14 residues. The CDR3 loop is CASSNRQGSSPLHF. In nucleotides, the CDR3 is TGTGCCAGCAGCAACAGACAGGGGAGTTCACCCCTCCACTTT.

The chain carries TRBV19 and TRBJ1-1; 9 positions match TRBD1. Germline CDR1 LNHDA, CDR2 SQIVND (reference sequence). This CDR3 is 14 amino acids long. V lost 4 bases to trimming and J lost 5 bases; unmatched junction nucleotides: 5. CDR3 DNA: TGTGCCAGTAGTACCGGGACAGGGAATACTGAAGCTTTCTTT. Its translation is CASSTGTGNTEAFF.

The chain has TRBV10-2 and TRBJ2-3, with a tentative D call TRBD1 (5 bases). CDR1 and CDR2 from the germline V gene are WSHSY and SAAADI. The ends were cut back, 3 bases at V and 2 bases at J, with 12 bases in the middle. This CDR3 comprises 15 residues. The chain's CDR3 is CASSDWQGNTDTQYF. Written as DNA, the CDR3 is TGCGCCAGCAGTGACTGGCAGGGTAACACAGATACGCAGTATTTT.

Written as DNA, the CDR3 is TGTGCCAGCAGCTCAATGGGGGCCTATGGCTACACCTTC. Its translation: CASSSMGAYGYTF. The V call is TRBV7-2, the J call TRBJ1-2; D may be TRBD1 (6 bases). The CDR3 runs to 13 residues. Trimming took 4 bases from V and 4 from J, leaving 10 bases between them. The germline gives CDR1 SGHTA, CDR2 FQGNSA.

The chain links TRBV5-4 to TRBJ2-3, with TRBD2 matching 8 bases. CDR3 length: 17 amino acids. J was trimmed by 4 bases and V by 0 bases; bases with no gene match: 10. From germline, CDR1 is SGHNT and CDR2 YYREEE (reference sequence). CDR3 in DNA: TGTGCCAGCAGCTTGGCGGGAGGGTCATGGGCCGCAGATACGCAGTATTTT. Translating it yields CASSLAGGSWAADTQYF. The variable domain in full, with the rest retrieved from reference TRBV5-4 and TRBJ2-3, is ETGVTQSPTHLIKTRGQQVTLRCSSQSGHNTVSWYQQALGQGPQFIFQYYREEENGRGNFPPRFSGLQFPNYSSELNVNALELDDSALYLCASSLAGGSWAADTQYFGPGTRLTVL.

DNA for the CDR3: TGTGCCAGGGGGACAGAGCCGGAGACCCAGTACTTC. Translating gives CARGTEPETQYF. The chain uses TRBV12-1 and TRBJ2-5; the table's D call, TRBD1, was not checked against the DNA. TRBV12-1 is described as a pseudogene. The CDR3 sequence is 12 residues long.

The rearrangement uses TRBV9 and TRBJ2-5; 7 bases match TRBD1. CDR3 length: 14 amino acids. CDR1 and CDR2 from the germline V gene are SGDLS and YYNGEE. Trimming removed 3 bases from V and 2 bases from J; junction bases left unmatched: 4. CDR3 loop: CASSAQGQQETQYF. The DNA of the CDR3 is TGTGCCAGCAGCGCCCAGGGACAGCAAGAGACCCAGTACTTC.

V usage is TRBV6-5 and J usage is TRBJ1-5, with D maybe TRBD1 (5 bases). V gave up 6 bases and J gave up 4 bases, with 7 bases separating them. The CDR3 extends over 12 amino acids. In germline, CDR1 is MNHEY, CDR2 SVGAGI. CDR3 nucleotide sequence: TGTGCCAGCAGACAGGAGAATCAGCCCCAGCATTTT. This gives the protein CASRQENQPQHF.

The rearrangement uses TRBV7-3 and TRBJ2-5; D is perhaps TRBD2 (6 bases). Looked up from germline, CDR1 is SGHTA and CDR2 is FQGTGA. This CDR3 comprises 13 residues. The V and J ends lost 4 bases and 0 bases respectively, with 6 bases between them. This CDR3 reads CASSWDYQETQYF. In nucleotides, the CDR3 is TGTGCCAGCAGCTGGGACTACCAAGAGACCCAGTACTTC.

V is TRBV28 and J is TRBJ1-2, with a tentative D call TRBD1 (6 bases). Per the germline V gene, CDR1 is MDHEN and CDR2 is SYDVKM. Trimming pared 10 bases from V and 4 bases from J, leaving 13 bases between. The CDR3 covers 12 residues. The CDR3 is CATGAGVYGYTF. The CDR3 nucleotides are TGTGCCACCGGGGCAGGGGTCTATGGCTACACCTTC.

The chain links TRBV6-2 or TRBV6-3 to TRBJ2-7, with 12 bases matching TRBD2. The CDR3 is 15 residues long. J lost 1 base, V lost 6 bases, and 4 bases had no gene match. CDR1 MNHEY and CDR2 SVGEGT come from the germline V gene. The CDR3 spells CASSLAGGNSYEQYF. CDR3 in DNA: TGTGCCAGCAGCCTAGCGGGAGGGAATTCCTACGAGCAGTACTTC.

This rearrangement joins TRBV9 to TRBJ2-2, with D perhaps TRBD2 (6 bases). Germline CDR1 reads SGDLS; CDR2 reads YYNGEE. Trimming pared 7 bases from V and 2 bases from J, leaving 18 bases between. The CDR3 is 16 amino acids. The CDR3 loop reads CASGTQGSGNTGELFF. The CDR3 nucleotides read TGTGCCAGCGGAACCCAGGGTAGCGGAAACACCGGGGAGCTGTTTTTT.

This clone was seen just once. The chain joins TRBV19 to TRBJ2-7; weak D call: TRBD2 (6 bases). Germline V gene sequence: CDR1 LNHDA, CDR2 SQIVND (reference sequence). This CDR3 is built from 14 residues. V was pared by 7 bases and J by 3 bases, with 16 bases between. The CDR3 loop is CASTQTRNSYEQYF. For the CDR3, the DNA is TGTGCCAGTACCCAGACTAGGAACAGCTACGAGCAGTACTTC.

The chain uses TRBV12-3 or TRBV12-4 and TRBJ1-2; tentative D call: TRBD1 (5 bases). Between the trimmed V and J ends, which lost 3 bases and 3 bases, there was a span of 8 bases. This CDR3 is 13 amino acids long. CDR3 sequence reads: CASSFRGDYGYTF. The CDR3 DNA reads TGTGCCAGCAGTTTCCGGGGGGACTATGGCTACACCTTC.

The chain uses TRBV20-1 and TRBJ1-1, with TRBD1 as a possible D gene (5 bases). CDR3 length: 19 amino acids. CDR1 and CDR2 (germline): DFQATT, SNEGSKA (reference sequence). Trimming removed 3 bases at V and 7 bases at J, with 33 bases between. For the CDR3, the DNA is TGCAGTGCTAGTATAGAACACGGTCCCTTAATAGACCAGGGTAATGAAGCTTTCTTT. Translating gives CSASIEHGPLIDQGNEAFF.

The chain employs TRBV7-2 and TRBJ1-1, with 7 positions matching TRBD1. V lost 1 base and J lost 10; bases outside the gene matches: 9. The germline CDR1 and CDR2 sequences are SGHTA and FQGNSA. The CDR3 extends over 14 amino acids. The CDR3 protein is CASSLGGTVTAAFF. The CDR3 nucleotides read TGTGCCAGCAGCTTAGGGGGGACAGTTACGGCAGCTTTCTTT.

CDR3 sequence: CASSLSGPVSGNTIYF. The CDR3 region has the DNA TGTGCCAGCAGTTTATCAGGGCCCGTCTCTGGAAACACCATATATTTT. V usage is TRBV28 and J usage is TRBJ1-3; the D gene is possibly TRBD1 (5 bases). V was shortened by 1 base and J by 0 bases, with 10 bases between the two germline ends. CDR3 length: 16 residues. Germline CDR1 is MDHEN and CDR2 is SYDVKM.

This chain joins TRBV5-5 and TRBJ1-1; D remains ambiguous. Looked up from germline, CDR1 is SGHKS and CDR2 is YYEKEE (reference sequence). The CDR3 covers 13 residues. V lost 0 bases and J 7 bases, leaving 10 bases between the germline ends. This CDR3 reads CASSLGGNYEAFF. In DNA, the CDR3 is TGTGCCAGCAGCTTGGGCGGGAATTATGAAGCTTTCTTT.

This chain connects TRBV19 to TRBJ2-4; D is unclear. The CDR3 is 14 residues long. Trimming took 3 bases from V and 4 from J, leaving 10 bases between them. Germline CDR1 is LNHDA and CDR2 is SQIVND (reference sequence). The CDR3 region is CASSMLNRKNIQYF. As DNA, the CDR3 is TGTGCCAGTAGTATGCTTAATCGGAAAAACATTCAGTACTTC.

The gene calls are TRBV4-2 and TRBJ2-4; no firm D call. Trimming cost V 1 base and J 5 bases, with 18 bases left between them. CDR1 is LGHNA and CDR2 is YNFKEQ in the germline V gene. The CDR3 is made up of 17 amino acids. The CDR3 is CASSQGSSVGRENIQYF. CDR3 in DNA: TGTGCCAGCAGCCAAGGTAGCAGCGTCGGTCGTGAAAACATTCAGTACTTC.

The chain recombines TRBV7-9 with TRBJ2-2; TRBD1 agrees at 8 bases. Germline lookup yields CDR1 SEHNR and CDR2 FQNEAQ (reference sequence). The CDR3 is 15 residues long. The V and J ends lost 5 bases and 2 bases, in that order; junction bases with no gene match: 4. The CDR3 is CASSPDRVNTGELFF. CDR3 nucleotide sequence: TGTGCCAGCAGCCCGGACAGGGTAAACACCGGGGAGCTGTTTTTT.

The chain is built from TRBV18 and TRBJ2-7; weak D call: TRBD2 (5 bases). Germline CDR1 reads KGHSH; CDR2 reads LQKENI. The V gene lost 3 bases and the J gene lost 2 bases, with 14 bases spanning the gap. The length of the CDR3 is 15 residues. The CDR3 DNA follows: TGTGCCAGCTCACCCGGCGAGGGCTCCCCCTACGAGCAGTACTTC. Its protein is CASSPGEGSPYEQYF.

This clone was counted a few times. The chain recombines TRBV5-4 with TRBJ2-7; 7 bases fit TRBD2. CDR1 and CDR2 from the germline V gene are SGHNT and YYREEE (reference sequence). The CDR3 loop spans 13 amino acids. V was pared by 4 bases and J by 7 bases, with 8 bases of the junction left unmatched. The CDR3 reads CASSRTRAGEQYF. The DNA of the CDR3 is TGTGCCAGCAGCAGGACTAGAGCGGGAGAGCAGTACTTC.

The CDR3 DNA reads as TGTGCCAGCAGTTACCCCCAAGCCCACACAGATACGCAGTATTTT. Encoded protein: CASSYPQAHTDTQYF. The chain recombines TRBV6-6 with TRBJ2-3; D gene uncertain. This CDR3 is built from 15 residues. Germline V gives CDR1 MNHNY, CDR2 SVGAGI (reference sequence). V lost 2 bases to trimming and J lost 2 bases, with 11 bases between them.

The rearrangement links TRBV24-1 to TRBJ1-3, with D perhaps matching TRBD1 (5 bases). The CDR3 loop spans 15 amino acids. The ends were cut back, 10 bases at V and 0 bases at J, with 15 bases in the middle. Germline CDR1 and CDR2: KGHDR and SFDVKD. For the CDR3, the DNA is TGTGCCACGGTGACAGAGCCTGGCTCTGGAAACACCATATATTTT. Translated: CATVTEPGSGNTIYF.

The chain carries TRBV27 and TRBJ2-7, with 7 bases lining up with TRBD2. The ends lost 3 bases at V and 3 bases at J; junction bases unmatched: 5. CDR3 length: 14 residues. The V gene's germline CDR1 is MNHEY and CDR2 SMNVEV (reference sequence). CDR3 residues: CASSFGRDYYEQYF. DNA of the CDR3: TGTGCCAGCAGTTTTGGGCGGGACTACTACGAGCAGTACTTC.